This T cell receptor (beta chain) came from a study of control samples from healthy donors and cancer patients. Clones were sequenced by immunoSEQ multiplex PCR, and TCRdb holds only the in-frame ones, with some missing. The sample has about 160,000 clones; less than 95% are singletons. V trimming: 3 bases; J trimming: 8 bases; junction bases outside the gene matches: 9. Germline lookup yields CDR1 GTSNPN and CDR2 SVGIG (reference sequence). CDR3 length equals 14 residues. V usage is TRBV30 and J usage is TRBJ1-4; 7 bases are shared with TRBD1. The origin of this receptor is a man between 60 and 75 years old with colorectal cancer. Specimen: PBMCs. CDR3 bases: TGTGCCTGGAGGGGAACAGGGGTTAGCGAAAAACTGTTTTTT. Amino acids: CAWRGTGVSEKLFF.